The text below deals with one TCR beta chain. The record originates from a study of blood T cell repertoires in COVID-19. Study summary: Sites in the United States, Italy and Spain provided acute and convalescent COVID-19 samples. T cells, B-cell-depleted T cells, or PBMCs provided the cDNA or gDNA that served as material.

In Seattle, patients joined the study during active infection and were tracked longitudinally. Authors' methods: Using reference gene primer amplification, nucleated cell counts were estimated. Clones were read by immunoSEQ multiplex PCR, and TCRdb kept only the in-frame ones, dropping some. V and J calls and clone size are as listed in that table; D and trimming were resolved from the DNA. This sample carries some 200,000 clones, about 88% of them seen once, and the ten largest clones take 15% to 20%. The sequence derives from a man aged 50 or older with COVID-19, enrolled during active disease. What was sequenced was peripheral blood.

CDR3 sequence: CASSPLRSGTQYF. CDR3 nucleotide sequence: TGTGCCAGCAGCCCCCTAAGGTCGGGTACGCAGTATTTT. The chain joins TRBV7-3 to TRBJ2-3; D unresolved. The V gene's germline CDR1 is SGHTA and CDR2 FQGTGA. Trimming took 5 bases from V and 8 from J, leaving 14 bases between them. The CDR3 length is 13 residues.